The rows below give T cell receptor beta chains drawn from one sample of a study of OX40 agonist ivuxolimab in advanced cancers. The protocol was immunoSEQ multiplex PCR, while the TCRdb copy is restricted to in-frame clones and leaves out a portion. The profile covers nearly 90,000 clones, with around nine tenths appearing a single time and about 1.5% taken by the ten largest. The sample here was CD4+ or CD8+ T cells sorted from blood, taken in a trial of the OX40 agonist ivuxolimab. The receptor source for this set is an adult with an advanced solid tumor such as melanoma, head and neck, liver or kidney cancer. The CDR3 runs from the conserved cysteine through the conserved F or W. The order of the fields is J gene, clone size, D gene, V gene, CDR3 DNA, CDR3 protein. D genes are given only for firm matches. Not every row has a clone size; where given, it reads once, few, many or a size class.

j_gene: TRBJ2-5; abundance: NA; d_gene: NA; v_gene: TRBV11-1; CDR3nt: TGTGCCAGCAGCTTAGCGAGGGGCCAAGAGACCCAGTACTTC; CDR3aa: CASSLARGQETQYF
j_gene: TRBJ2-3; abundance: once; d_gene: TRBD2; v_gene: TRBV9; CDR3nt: TGTGCCAGCAGCGTAGTCCTCGCGGGGGTCACAGATACGCAGTATTTT; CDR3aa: CASSVVLAGVTDTQYF
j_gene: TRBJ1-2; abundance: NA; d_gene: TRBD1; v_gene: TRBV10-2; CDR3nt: TGCGCCAGCAGTCCTCCGGGACAGGGTAGCGGCTACACCTTC; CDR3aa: CASSPPGQGSGYTF
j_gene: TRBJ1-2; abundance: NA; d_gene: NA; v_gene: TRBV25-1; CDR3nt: TGTGCCAGCAGTGAACCCGAACGAGGGGCGGGCTACACCTTC; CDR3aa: CASSEPERGAGYTF
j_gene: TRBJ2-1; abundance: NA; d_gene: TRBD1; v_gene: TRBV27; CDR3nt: TGTGCCAGCAGCCCATACCGACAGGGGGGCAATGAGCAGTTCTTC; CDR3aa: CASSPYRQGGNEQFF
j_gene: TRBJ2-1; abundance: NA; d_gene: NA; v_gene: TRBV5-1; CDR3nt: TGCGCCAGCACCAGGGAAAATGAGCAGTTCTTC; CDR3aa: CASTRENEQFF
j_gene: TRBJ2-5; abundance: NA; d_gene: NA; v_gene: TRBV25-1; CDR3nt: TGTGCCAGCAGTGATTCTGTCGGCCAAGAGACCCAGTACTTC; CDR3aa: CASSDSVGQETQYF
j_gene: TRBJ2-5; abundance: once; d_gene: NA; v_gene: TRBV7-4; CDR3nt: TGTGCCAGCAGCTTAGCGGGGGAGACCCAGTACTTC; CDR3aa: CASSLAGETQYF
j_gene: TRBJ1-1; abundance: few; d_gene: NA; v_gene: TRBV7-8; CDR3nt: TGTGCCAGCAGCTTAGCGGGATTGGGGAGTGGGGCTTTCTTT; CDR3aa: CASSLAGLGSGAFF
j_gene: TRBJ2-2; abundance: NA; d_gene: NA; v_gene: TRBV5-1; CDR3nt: TGCGCCTGCTCCGGGACACCTTACACCGGGGAGCTGTTTTTT; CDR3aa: CACSGTPYTGELFF
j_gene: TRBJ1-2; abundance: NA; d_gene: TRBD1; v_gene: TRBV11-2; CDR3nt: TGTGCCAGCAGCGACCGACCGGGACAGGGATACCGGGGCTACACCTTC; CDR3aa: CASSDRPGQGYRGYTF
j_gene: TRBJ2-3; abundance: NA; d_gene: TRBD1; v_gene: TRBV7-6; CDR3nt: TGTGCCAGCAGCTTAAGTAGACAGGGGCTACTCACAGATACGCAGTATTTT; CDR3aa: CASSLSRQGLLTDTQYF
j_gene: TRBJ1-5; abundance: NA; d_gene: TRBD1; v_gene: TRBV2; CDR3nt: TGTGCCAGCAGTGCACAGGGGAGAGGCCAGCCCCAGCATTTT; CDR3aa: CASSAQGRGQPQHF
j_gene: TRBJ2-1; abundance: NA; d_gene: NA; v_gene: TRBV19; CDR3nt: TGTGCCAGTAGTATAGCGGGAGTATGGAATGAGCAGTTCTTC; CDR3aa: CASSIAGVWNEQFF
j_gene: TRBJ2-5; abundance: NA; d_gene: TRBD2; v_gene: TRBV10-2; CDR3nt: TGCGCCAGCGGCCTAGCGGGAGGAGAGACCCAGTACTTC; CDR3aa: CASGLAGGETQYF
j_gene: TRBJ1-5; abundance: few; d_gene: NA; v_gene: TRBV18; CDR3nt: TGTGCCAGCTCACCCACCGGTGGCAATCAGCCCCAGCATTTT; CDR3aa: CASSPTGGNQPQHF
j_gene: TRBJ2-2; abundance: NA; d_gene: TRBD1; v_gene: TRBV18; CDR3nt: TGTGCCAGCTCACCGGGACAGGTGGGAACCGGGGAGCTGTTTTTT; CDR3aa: CASSPGQVGTGELFF
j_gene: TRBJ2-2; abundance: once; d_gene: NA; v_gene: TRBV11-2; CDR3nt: TGTGCCAGCAGCAGAAACCGGGCCCAAAGGGGGGGGGAGCTGTTTTTT; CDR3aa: CASSRNRAQRGGELFF
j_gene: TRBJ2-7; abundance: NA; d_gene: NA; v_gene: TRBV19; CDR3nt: TGTGCCAGTAGTAACCTGTACGGGGGAAAGTACTTC; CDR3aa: CASSNLYGGKYF
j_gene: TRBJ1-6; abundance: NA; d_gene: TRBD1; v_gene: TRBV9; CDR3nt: TGTGCCAGCAGCCTCCGGGACAGGGTAAATTCACCCCTCCACTTT; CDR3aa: CASSLRDRVNSPLHF
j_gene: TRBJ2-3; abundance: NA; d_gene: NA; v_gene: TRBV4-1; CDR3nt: TGCGCCAGCAGCCACCCGGGGGTCGCAGATACGCAGTATTTT; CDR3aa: CASSHPGVADTQYF
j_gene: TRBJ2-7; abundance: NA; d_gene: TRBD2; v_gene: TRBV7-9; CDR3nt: TGTGCCAGCAGCTTAGGTAGCGGGGGGGGCGGCTCCTACGAGCAGTACTTC; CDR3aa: CASSLGSGGGGSYEQYF
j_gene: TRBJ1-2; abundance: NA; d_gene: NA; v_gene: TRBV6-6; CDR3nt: TGTGCCAGCAGGAGAGACAGCGGCGGCTACACCTTC; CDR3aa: CASRRDSGGYTF
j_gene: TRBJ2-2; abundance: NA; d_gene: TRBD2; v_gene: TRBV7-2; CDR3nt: TGTGCCAGCAGCCTCTCTAGCGGGAGTGTTAAAAACACCGGGGAGCTGTTTTTT; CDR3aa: CASSLSSGSVKNTGELFF
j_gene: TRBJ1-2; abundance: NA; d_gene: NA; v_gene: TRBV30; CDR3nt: TGTGCCTGGAGAGGGAACCTGGGATCTGGCTACACCTTC; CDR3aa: CAWRGNLGSGYTF
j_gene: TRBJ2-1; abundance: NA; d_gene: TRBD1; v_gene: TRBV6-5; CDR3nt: TGTGCCAGCAGTTACGGCAGGGGGAAGGCCAATGAGCAGTTCTTC; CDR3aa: CASSYGRGKANEQFF
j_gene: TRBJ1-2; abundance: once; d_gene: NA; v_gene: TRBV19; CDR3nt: TGTGCCAGTAGTCCAGTAGGAGGGAATGGCTACACCTTC; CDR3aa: CASSPVGGNGYTF
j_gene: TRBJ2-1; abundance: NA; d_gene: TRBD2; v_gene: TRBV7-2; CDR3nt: TGTGCCAGCAGCTTAGAAGGGAGAGCGGGAGGGAACAATGAGCAGTTCTTC; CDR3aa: CASSLEGRAGGNNEQFF
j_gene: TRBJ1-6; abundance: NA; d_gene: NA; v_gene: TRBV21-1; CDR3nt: TGTGCCAGCAGACCCTTACTCAGGAGAAAAGCACCCCTCCACTTT; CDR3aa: CASRPLLRRKAPLHF
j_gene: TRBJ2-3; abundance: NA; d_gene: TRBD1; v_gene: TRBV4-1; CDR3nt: TGCGCCAGCAGCCAACGGTGGGACAGGGGCCGCACAGATACGCAGTATTTT; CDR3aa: CASSQRWDRGRTDTQYF
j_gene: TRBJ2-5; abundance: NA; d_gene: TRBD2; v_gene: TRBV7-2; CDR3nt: TGTGCCAGCAGCTTACCTGGGGCGGGAGGCGAGACCCAGTACTTC; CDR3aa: CASSLPGAGGETQYF
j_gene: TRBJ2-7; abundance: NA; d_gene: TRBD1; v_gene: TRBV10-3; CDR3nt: TGTGCCGCCGCGAGAGAGGGGACAGGGGCCTACGAGCAGTACTTC; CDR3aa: CAAAREGTGAYEQYF
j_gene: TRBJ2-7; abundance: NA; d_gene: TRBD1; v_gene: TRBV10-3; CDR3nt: TGTGCCATCAGCCGCGGGGGACAGGGGCGGGAGCAGTACTTC; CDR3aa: CAISRGGQGREQYF
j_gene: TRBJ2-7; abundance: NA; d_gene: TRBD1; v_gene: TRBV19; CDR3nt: TGTGCCAGTTCGACTGGCCCCCGGGACAGGGGGCTCTACGAGCAGTACTTC; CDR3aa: CASSTGPRDRGLYEQYF
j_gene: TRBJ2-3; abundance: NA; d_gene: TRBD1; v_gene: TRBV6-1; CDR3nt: TGTGCCAGCAGGACTCAGGGGGATCGTGATACGCAGTATTTT; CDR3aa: CASRTQGDRDTQYF
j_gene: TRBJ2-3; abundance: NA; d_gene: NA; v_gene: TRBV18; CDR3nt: TGTGCCAGCTCCCCGACCATGACAGGCGGCAGCACAGATACGCAGTATTTT; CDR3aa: CASSPTMTGGSTDTQYF
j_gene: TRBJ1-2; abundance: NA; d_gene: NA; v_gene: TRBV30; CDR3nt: TGTGCCTGGAGTGTCTCGTTCGGGCAGGGAACTGGCTACACCTTC; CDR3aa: CAWSVSFGQGTGYTF
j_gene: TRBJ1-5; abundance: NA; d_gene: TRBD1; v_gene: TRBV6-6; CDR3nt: TGTGCCAGCAGTTACGGACAGGAGGGCCAGCCCCAGCATTTT; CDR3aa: CASSYGQEGQPQHF
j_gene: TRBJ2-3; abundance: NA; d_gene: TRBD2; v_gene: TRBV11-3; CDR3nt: TGTGCCAGCAGCTATAGCGGGGGGGATACGCAGTATTTT; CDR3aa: CASSYSGGDTQYF
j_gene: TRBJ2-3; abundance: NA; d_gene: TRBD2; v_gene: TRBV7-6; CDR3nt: TGTGCCAGCAGCTCCCAGGGGCGGGGGGCCCGGAGCACAGATACGCAGTATTTT; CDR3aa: CASSSQGRGARSTDTQYF
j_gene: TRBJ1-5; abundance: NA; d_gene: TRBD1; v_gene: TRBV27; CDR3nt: TGTGCCAGCCTCCCGACAGGGGGGGGCAATCAGCCCCAGCATTTT; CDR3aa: CASLPTGGGNQPQHF
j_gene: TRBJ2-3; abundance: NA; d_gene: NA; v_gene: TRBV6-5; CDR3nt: TGTGCCAGCAGTTACTCGTGGACCCCTGGAGATACGCAGTATTTT; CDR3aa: CASSYSWTPGDTQYF
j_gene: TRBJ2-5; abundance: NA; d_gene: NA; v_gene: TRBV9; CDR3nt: TGTGCCAGCAGCGGACGGCTTAACCAAGAGACCCAGTACTTC; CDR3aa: CASSGRLNQETQYF
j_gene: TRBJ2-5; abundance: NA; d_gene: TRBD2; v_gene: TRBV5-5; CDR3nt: TGTGCCAGCAGCATCATAGCGGGAGCACAAGAGACCCAGTACTTC; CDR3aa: CASSIIAGAQETQYF
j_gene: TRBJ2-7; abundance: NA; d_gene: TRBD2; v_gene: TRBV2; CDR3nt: TGTGCCACAGCAAGGCAGAGTTGGACTAGCGGGAGAGAAAACTACGAGCAGTACTTC; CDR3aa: CATARQSWTSGRENYEQYF
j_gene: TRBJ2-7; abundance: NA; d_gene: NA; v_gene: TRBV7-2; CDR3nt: TGTGCCAGCAGCTTTTACCCTACCCGGGATGGATACGAGCAGTACTTC; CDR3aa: CASSFYPTRDGYEQYF
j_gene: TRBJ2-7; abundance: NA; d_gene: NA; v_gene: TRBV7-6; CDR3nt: TGTGCCAGCAGCGCAGGTGTCGAGCAGTACTTC; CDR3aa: CASSAGVEQYF
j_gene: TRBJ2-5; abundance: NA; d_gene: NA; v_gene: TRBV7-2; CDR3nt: TGTGCCAGCAGCTTACGCCAGGGAATCTCCGGGACCCAGTACTTC; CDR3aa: CASSLRQGISGTQYF
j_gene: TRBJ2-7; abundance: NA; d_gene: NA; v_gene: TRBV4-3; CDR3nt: TGCGCCAGCAGCCAAGATCTTGGGTTTGGCGAGCAGTACTTC; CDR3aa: CASSQDLGFGEQYF